This note documents a single T cell receptor beta chain sequence. The sample comes from a study of blood T cell repertoires in COVID-19. V lost 6 bases, J lost 2 bases, and 20 bases lay in between. Germline loops: CDR1 SEHNR, CDR2 FQNEAQ (reference sequence). The CDR3 has 16 residues. The method was immunoSEQ multiplex PCR; TCRdb's version includes in-frame clones alone and lacks a portion of them. The sample consists of approximately 240,000 clones, around 85% of them appearing once. Source material: peripheral blood. This chain links TRBV7-9 with TRBJ2-7; D might be TRBD1 (5 bases). The sequence was obtained from a woman aged 40 to 50 with active or convalescent COVID-19. CDR3 sequence reads: CASRGAGQVNPYEQYV. CDR3 nucleotides: TGTGCCAGCAGGGGCGCAGGGCAGGTTAACCCCTACGAGCAGTACGTC.